This paragraph reports one T cell receptor (beta chain). No antigen is known for it. The sample originates from a study of cytomegalovirus exposure and HLA in healthy donors. As for the study in general: Approximately 80 million unique TCRs, all from HLA-typed donors, were included in an early release of the data.

Study outcomes and limitations: When analyzed later, a missense DCLRE1C variant was found to be linked to TCR beta V- and J-gene trimming. In an earlier analysis, about 87% or about 30%: the productive usage of most TCR beta V segments.

The PCR employed 60 Vbeta primers together with 13 Jbeta primers. Libraries were prepared by immunoSEQ multiplex PCR; TCRdb keeps only in-frame clonotypes and omits some of them. The data contain about 80,000 clones, 70% to 85% of them singletons. All donors participated as healthy donors of bone marrow. Looked up from germline, CDR1 is SGHNT and CDR2 is YYREEE (reference sequence). J lost 3 bases, V lost 4 bases, and 8 bases had no gene match. The CDR3 totals 15 residues. The receptor was isolated from a man aged 25-40 years in good health and CMV-seronegative. Specimen: PBMCs. This chain links TRBV5-4 with TRBJ2-5; 8 nucleotides agree with TRBD2. CDR3 amino acids: CASSPPGRAEETQYF. The CDR3 nucleotides read TGTGCCAGCAGCCCCCCCGGGAGGGCCGAAGAGACCCAGTACTTC.